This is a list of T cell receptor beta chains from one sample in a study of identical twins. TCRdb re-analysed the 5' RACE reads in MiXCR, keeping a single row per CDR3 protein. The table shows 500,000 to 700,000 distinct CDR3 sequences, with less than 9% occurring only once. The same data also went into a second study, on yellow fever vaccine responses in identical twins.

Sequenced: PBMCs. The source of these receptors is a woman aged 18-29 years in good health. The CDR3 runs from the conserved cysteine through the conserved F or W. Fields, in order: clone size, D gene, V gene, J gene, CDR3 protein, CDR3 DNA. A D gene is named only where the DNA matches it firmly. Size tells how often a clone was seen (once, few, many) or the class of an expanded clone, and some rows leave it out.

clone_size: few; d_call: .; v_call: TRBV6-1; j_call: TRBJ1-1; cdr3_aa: CASSDSRPDKSNTEAFF; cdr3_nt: TGTGCCAGCAGTGATTCCCGCCCGGACAAATCGAACACTGAAGCTTTCTTT
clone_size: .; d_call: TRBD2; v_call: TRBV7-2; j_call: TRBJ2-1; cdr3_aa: CASSSPRGGGEQFF; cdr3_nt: TGTGCCAGCAGCTCCCCCCGGGGGGGGGGTGAGCAGTTCTTC
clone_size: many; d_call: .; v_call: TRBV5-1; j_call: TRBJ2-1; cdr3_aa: CASAKGSSYNEQFF; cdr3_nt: TGCGCCAGCGCGAAAGGGAGCTCCTACAATGAGCAGTTCTTC
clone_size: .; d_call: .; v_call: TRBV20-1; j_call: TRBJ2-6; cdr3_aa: CSARDLSVAGANVLTF; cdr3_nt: TGCAGTGCTAGAGATTTGTCAGTAGCTGGGGCCAACGTCCTGACTTTC
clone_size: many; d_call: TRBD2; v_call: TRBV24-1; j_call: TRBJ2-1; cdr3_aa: CATSDTAGGPYSYNEQFF; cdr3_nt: TGTGCCACCAGTGATACCGCGGGAGGGCCTTATTCCTACAATGAGCAGTTCTTC
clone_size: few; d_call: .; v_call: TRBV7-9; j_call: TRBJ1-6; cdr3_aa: CASSLKGSNSPLHF; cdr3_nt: TGTGCCAGCAGCTTAAAGGGGTCGAATTCACCCCTCCACTTT
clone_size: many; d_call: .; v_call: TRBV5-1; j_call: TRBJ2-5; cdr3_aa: CASSFGQETQYF; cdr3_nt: TGCGCCAGCAGCTTCGGGCAAGAGACCCAGTACTTC
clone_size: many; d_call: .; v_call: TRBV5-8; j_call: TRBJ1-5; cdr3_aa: CASSLAPQGGYSNQPQHF; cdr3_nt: TGTGCCAGCAGCTTGGCCCCCCAGGGAGGGTATAGCAATCAGCCCCAGCATTTT
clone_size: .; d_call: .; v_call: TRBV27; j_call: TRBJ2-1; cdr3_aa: CASSLSRETYNEQFF; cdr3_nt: TGTGCCAGCAGTCTAAGCAGGGAAACCTACAATGAGCAGTTCTTC
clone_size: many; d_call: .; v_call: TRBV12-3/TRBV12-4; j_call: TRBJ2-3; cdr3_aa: CASSLSSLGADTQYF; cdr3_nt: TGTGCCAGCAGCCTGAGTTCTCTGGGGGCAGATACGCAGTATTTT
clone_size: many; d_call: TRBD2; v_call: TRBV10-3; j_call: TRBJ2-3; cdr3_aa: CAIRIAGGSTDTQYF; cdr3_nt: TGTGCCATCAGAATAGCGGGGGGAAGCACAGATACGCAGTATTTT
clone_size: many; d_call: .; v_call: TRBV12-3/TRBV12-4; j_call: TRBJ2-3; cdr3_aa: CASSLIQGSTDTQYF; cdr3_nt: TGTGCCAGCAGTTTAATCCAGGGTAGCACAGATACGCAGTATTTT
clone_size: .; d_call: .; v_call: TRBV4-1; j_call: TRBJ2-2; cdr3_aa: CASSQFGGSGELFF; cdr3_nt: TGCGCCAGCAGCCAATTCGGGGGAAGCGGGGAGCTGTTTTTT
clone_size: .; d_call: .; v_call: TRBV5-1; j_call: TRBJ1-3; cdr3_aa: CASSLQGTLLGNTIYF; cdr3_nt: TGCGCCAGCAGCTTGCAGGGTACCCTATTGGGAAACACCATATATTTT
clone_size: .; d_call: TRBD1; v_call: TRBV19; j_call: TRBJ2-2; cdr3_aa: CASNPGQGFPGELFF; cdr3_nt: TGTGCCAGTAACCCGGGACAGGGGTTTCCCGGGGAGCTGTTTTTT
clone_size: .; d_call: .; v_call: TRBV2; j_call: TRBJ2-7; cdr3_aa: CASSRQGKYEQYF; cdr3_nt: TGTGCCAGCAGTCGGCAGGGGAAGTACGAGCAGTACTTC
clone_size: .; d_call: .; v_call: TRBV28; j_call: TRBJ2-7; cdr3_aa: CATMGRESYEQYF; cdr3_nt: TGTGCCACCATGGGGCGGGAATCCTACGAGCAGTACTTC
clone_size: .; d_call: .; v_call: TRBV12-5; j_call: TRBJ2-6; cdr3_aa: CASADGANVLTF; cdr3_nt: TGTGCTAGTGCTGATGGGGCCAACGTCCTGACTTTC
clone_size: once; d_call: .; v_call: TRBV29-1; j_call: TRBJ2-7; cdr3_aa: CSVETDYYEQYF; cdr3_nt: TGCAGCGTTGAAACGGACTACTACGAGCAGTACTTC
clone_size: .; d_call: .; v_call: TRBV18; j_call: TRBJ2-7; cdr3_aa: CASSPPSGWDEQYF; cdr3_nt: TGTGCCAGCTCACCACCCTCTGGGTGGGACGAGCAGTACTTC
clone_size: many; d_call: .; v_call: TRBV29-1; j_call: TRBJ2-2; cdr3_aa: CSGAHTGANTGELFF; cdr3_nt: TGCAGCGGGGCTCACACGGGAGCGAACACCGGGGAGCTGTTTTTT
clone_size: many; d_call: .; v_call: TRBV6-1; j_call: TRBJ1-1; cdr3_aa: CASSREEAFF; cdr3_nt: TGTGCCAGCAGTAGGGAAGAAGCTTTCTTT
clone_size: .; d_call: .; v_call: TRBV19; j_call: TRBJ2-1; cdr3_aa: CASSASSASSYNEQFF; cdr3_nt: TGTGCCAGTAGTGCCTCTAGCGCCAGCTCCTACAATGAGCAGTTCTTC
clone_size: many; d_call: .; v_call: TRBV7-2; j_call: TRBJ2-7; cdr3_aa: CASSLSGKDYEQYF; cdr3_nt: TGTGCCAGCAGCTTGTCAGGGAAGGACTACGAGCAGTACTTC
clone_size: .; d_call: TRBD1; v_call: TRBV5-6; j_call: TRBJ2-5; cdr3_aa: CASSLKGQLKIWKTQYF; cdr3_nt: TGTGCCAGCAGCTTAAAGGGACAGCTTAAGATATGGAAGACCCAGTACTTC
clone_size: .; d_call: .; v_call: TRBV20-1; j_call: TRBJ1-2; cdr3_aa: CSARDGLELANYGYTF; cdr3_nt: TGCAGTGCTAGAGATGGACTGGAACTCGCTAACTATGGCTACACCTTC
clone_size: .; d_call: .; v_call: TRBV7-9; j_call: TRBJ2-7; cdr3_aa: CASSLVGWESEQYF; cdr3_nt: TGTGCCAGCAGCTTAGTGGGTTGGGAGTCAGAGCAGTACTTC
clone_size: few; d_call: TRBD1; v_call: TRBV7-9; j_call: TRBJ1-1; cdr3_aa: CASSPQGEGPNTEAFF; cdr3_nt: TGTGCCAGCAGCCCACAGGGGGAGGGACCGAACACTGAAGCTTTCTTT
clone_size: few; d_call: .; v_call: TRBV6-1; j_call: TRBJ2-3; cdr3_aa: CASSEIPGASTDTQYF; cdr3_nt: TGTGCCAGCAGTGAAATACCGGGGGCTAGCACAGATACGCAGTATTTT
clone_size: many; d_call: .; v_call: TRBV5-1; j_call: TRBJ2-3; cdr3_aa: CASSLKRGVTDTQYF; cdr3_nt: TGCGCCAGCAGCTTAAAACGGGGAGTCACAGATACGCAGTATTTT
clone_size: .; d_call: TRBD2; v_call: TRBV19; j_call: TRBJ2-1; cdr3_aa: CASSILLAGGGNEQFF; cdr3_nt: TGTGCCAGTAGTATACTCCTAGCGGGAGGCGGCAATGAGCAGTTCTTC
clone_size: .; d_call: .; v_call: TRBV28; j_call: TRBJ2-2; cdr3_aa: CAITARTNTGELFF; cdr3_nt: TGTGCCATTACCGCGAGGACAAACACCGGGGAGCTGTTTTTT